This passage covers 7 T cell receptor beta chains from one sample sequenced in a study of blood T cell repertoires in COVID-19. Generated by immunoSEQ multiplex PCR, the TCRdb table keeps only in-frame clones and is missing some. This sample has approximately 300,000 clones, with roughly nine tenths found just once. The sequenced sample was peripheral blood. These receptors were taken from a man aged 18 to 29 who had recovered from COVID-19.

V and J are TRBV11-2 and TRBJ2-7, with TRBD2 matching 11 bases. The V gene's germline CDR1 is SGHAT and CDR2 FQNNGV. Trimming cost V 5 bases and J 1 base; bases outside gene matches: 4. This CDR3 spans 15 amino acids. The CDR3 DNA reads TGTGCCAGCAGCCTCCGGACTAGCGGGTCCTACGAGCAGTACTTC. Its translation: CASSLRTSGSYEQYF.

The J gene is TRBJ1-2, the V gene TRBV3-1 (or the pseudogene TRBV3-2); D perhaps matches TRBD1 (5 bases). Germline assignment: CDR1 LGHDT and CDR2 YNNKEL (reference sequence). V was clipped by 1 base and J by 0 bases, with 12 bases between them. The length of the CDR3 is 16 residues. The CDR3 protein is CASSQVFNRTNYGYTF. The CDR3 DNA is TGTGCCAGCAGCCAAGTATTTAACAGGACTAACTATGGCTACACCTTC.

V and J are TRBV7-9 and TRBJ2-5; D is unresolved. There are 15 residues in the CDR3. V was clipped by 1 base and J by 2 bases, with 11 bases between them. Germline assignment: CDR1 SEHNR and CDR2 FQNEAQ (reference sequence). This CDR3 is CASSLDRSIQETQYF. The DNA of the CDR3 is TGTGCCAGCAGCTTAGACAGAAGCATTCAAGAGACCCAGTACTTC. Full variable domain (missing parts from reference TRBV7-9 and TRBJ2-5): DTGVSQNPRHKITKRGQNVTFRCDPISEHNRLYWYRQTLGQGPEFLTYFQNEAQLEKSRLLSDRFSAERPKGSFSTLEIQRTEQGDSAMYLCASSLDRSIQETQYFGPGTRLLVL.

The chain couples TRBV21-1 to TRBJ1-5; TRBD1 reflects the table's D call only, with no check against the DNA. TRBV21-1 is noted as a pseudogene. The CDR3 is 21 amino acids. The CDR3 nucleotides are TGTGCCAGCAGCAAAGCTGAATGGGGTAACAGGTTCCCGTATAGCAATCAGCCCCAGCATTTT. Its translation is CASSKAEWGNRFPYSNQPQHF.

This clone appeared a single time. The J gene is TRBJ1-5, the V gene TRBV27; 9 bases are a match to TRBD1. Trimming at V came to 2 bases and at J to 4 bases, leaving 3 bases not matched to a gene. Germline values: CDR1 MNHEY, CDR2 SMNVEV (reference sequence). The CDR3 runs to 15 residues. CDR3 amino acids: CASSLVGQGNQPQHF. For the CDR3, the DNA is TGTGCCAGCAGTTTAGTCGGACAGGGGAATCAGCCCCAGCATTTT.

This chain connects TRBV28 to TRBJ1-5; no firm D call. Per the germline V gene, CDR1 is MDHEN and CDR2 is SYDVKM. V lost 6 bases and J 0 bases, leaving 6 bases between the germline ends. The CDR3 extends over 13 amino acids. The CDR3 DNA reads TGTGCCAGCAGGTACTATAGCAATCAGCCCCAGCATTTT. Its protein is CASRYYSNQPQHF.

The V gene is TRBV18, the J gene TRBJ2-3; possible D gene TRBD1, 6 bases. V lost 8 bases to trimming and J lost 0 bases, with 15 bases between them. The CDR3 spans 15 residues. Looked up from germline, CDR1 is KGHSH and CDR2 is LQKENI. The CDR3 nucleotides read TGTGCCAGCGCCACCGGGACACAGAGCACAGATACGCAGTATTTT. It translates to CASATGTQSTDTQYF.